Sequencing of this T cell receptor beta chain was carried out in a study of blood T cell repertoires in COVID-19. Libraries were prepared by immunoSEQ multiplex PCR; TCRdb keeps only in-frame clonotypes and omits some of them. The profile covers 250,000 to 300,000 clones, with 65% to 90% appearing a single time and around 5.5% taken by the ten largest. This CDR3 spans 15 amino acids. The germline V and J ends were trimmed by 3 bases and 0 bases, with 8 bases remaining between them. The germline V gene has CDR1 LGHDT and CDR2 YNNKEL (reference sequence). The V gene is TRBV3-1 (or the pseudogene TRBV3-2), the J gene TRBJ1-4; the D is unclear. Sequenced sample: peripheral blood. This clonotype was sampled from a man aged 45-60 years with active or convalescent COVID-19. The CDR3 reads CASSHRTPTNEKLFF. In DNA form, the CDR3 reads TGTGCCAGCAGCCACCGGACTCCAACTAATGAAAAACTGTTTTTT.